The entry below gives a single TCR beta chain sequence along with its context. The specificity of this receptor is unknown. Per-base quality was not reported, and no clone a single base away is much larger than it. The method was PCR. Sequencer: Illumina HiSeq 4000. High-throughput sequencing was used to profile the TCR beta-chain CDR3 region of every patient. In the source study's methods: The researchers built a classifier to tell apart papillary thyroid cancer patients with distant metastasis, based on CDR3 differences among clinicopathological groups. The Shannon index was used to assess repertoire diversity, and the Morisita-Horn index was used to assess tumor-blood repertoire similarity. TCRdb reran the public reads through fastp at Q25 and MiXCR, keeping productive beta chains. The V and J calls and clone size are TCRdb's, not the authors'. The table for this sample lists about 20,000 clones; about a fifth of them were counted only once. 25% to 35% of the sample is held by the ten biggest clonotypes.

Reading from cysteine to phenylalanine, the CDR3 counts 12 amino acids. The kept DNA is CDR3 alone, 36 bases in frame from the first base. According to the germline V gene, CDR1 reads MNHNS and CDR2 reads SASEGT. V lost 4 bases and J lost 6 bases; the stretch between them is 8 bases long. This specimen comes from a study of metastatic and nonmetastatic thyroid tumors (dated by TCRdb to between 2020 and 2021). Study-wide context: Repertoires from peripheral blood and from tumor or nodule tissue samples of malignant and benign thyroid patients were compared. Overall study results and their limits: In both blood and tumor samples, malignant tumors were reported to have significantly higher TCR beta diversity than benign nodules.

No patient had received any treatment before thyroid surgery. Using T-cell receptor beta sequencing, the study looked back at clinical samples from patients collected from about 2012 to 2018. The rearranged chain carries TRBV6-1 and TRBJ2-3, with the identity of the D gene unclear. Sequencing was performed on blood. This receptor was taken from a female donor with papillary thyroid cancer or a benign thyroid nodule (not recorded which). Some clones in this sample may be carry-over from other donors' samples. The DNA reads TGTGCCAGCAGTGTGCTAGATGATACGCAGTATTTT. The resulting protein is CASSVLDDTQYF.